This T cell receptor (beta chain) was recovered during a study of cytotoxic CD8 clonotypes in ibrutinib-treated CLL (dated by TCRdb to the early 2020s). About the full investigation: In this cohort, some 14 patients were treatment-naive and under 13 were relapsed/refractory, while roughly 17 had unmutated IGHV. Partial responses were observed in 24 patients and complete responses in 2; after a median follow-up of around 64 months, remission was maintained in approximately 14 patients and progression was observed in approximately twelve. Response samples were taken after a median of approximately 12 months on treatment, ranging from roughly 6 to 36 months. Samples averaged 255,043 productive templates and 94,082 productive rearrangements. Longitudinal samples were available for about 30% of the roughly 86 trial participants. Cryopreserved peripheral blood mononuclear cells were collected before treatment, at response, and at either disease progression or sustained remission. The research as a whole found: Sampling times were not matched between patients in sustained remission and patients whose disease was progressing, and lymph node repertoires were not examined. An increase in clonality was observed at ibrutinib response, with clonality remaining stable during sustained remission and falling back toward baseline at progression. Public clonotypes were found to be uncommon and were observed to contract or remain stable during treatment; the increase in clonality was shown to reflect expansion of private clonotypes at ibrutinib response. Baseline clonality was found to be higher than that of age-matched healthy donors and was strongly correlated with circulating CD8+ T-cell counts.

Including cysteine and phenylalanine, the CDR3 has 15 amino acids. Only CDR3 DNA is held: 45 bases, read in frame from base 1. From a lookup of the germline V gene, CDR1 and CDR2 are SGHVS and FNYEAQ. V loses 3 bases of germline sequence and J loses 6 bases, and the interval between the two ends is 18 bases. A word on this clone: Its recognized antigen is unknown. No quality values exist for individual bases; no much larger clone is one base distant.

Each clonotype received, on average, about 10x coverage in deep resolution sequencing performed on a MiSeq, where the target depth lay between 1 in 1 million and 1 in 200,000 T cells. TCR beta libraries were generated with the immunoSEQ hsTCRB Kit. Regarding the original processing steps: The data were analyzed with ImmunoSEQ Analyzer and ImmunoSEQ Data Assistant, and V, D and J gene assignments followed IMGT definitions. Clonality, which ranges from 0 to 1, was calculated by subtracting the normalized Shannon entropy of productive rearrangement frequencies from one. Only overrepresented clonotypes making up at least 0.05% of the repertoire of each patient were included in the public clonotype analysis. Thirteen repertoires from age-matched healthy donors, obtained from immuneACCESS, served as clonality controls. Entries here come from immuneACCESS through TCRdb and include only in-frame sequences with V and J called. Some clones fail to appear in such tables; in the studies checked, an unresolved V gene covers under half of the shortfall, and the cause of the remainder is unknown. V, J and clone size were drawn from that table, and D and trimming were deduced from the DNA. The sample table contains around 15,000 clones; only one count was recorded for approximately 82% of them. Of the sample, over 15% is held by the ten largest clones.

For TCR beta library preparation, 2 to 2.5 micrograms of genomic DNA were isolated from cryopreserved PBMCs. Longitudinal blood samples from CLL patients receiving ibrutinib monotherapy were subjected to high-throughput TCR beta sequencing. The patients took part in an open-label, single-center phase 2 trial of ibrutinib monotherapy. The receptor's source is a human donor with chronic lymphocytic leukemia. Sequenced here: PBMCs, sampled before ibrutinib treatment. The chain employs TRBV7-6 and TRBJ2-7; TRBD2 might be the D gene, on 6 matching bases. The DNA is TGTGCCAGCAGCTTTTCCCCTAGCGTGCCTAGCGAGCAGTACTTC. Protein translation: CASSFSPSVPSEQYF.